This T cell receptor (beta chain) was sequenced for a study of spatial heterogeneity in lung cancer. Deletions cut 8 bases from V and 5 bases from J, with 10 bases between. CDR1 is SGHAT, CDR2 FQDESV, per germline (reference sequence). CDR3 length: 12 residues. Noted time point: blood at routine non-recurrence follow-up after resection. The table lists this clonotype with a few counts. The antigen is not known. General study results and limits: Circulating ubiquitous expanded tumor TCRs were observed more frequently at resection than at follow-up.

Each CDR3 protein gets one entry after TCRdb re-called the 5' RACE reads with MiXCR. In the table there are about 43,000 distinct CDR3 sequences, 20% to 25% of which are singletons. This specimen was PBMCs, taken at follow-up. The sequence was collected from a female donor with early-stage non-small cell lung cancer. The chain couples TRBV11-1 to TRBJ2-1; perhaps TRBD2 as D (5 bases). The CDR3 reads CASGGKNNEQFF. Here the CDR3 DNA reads TGTGCCAGCGGAGGAAAAAACAATGAGCAGTTCTTC. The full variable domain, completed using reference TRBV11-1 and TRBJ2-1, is EAEVAQSPRYKITEKSQAVAFWCDPISGHATLYWYRQILGQGPELLVQFQDESVVDDSQLPKDRFSAERLKGVDSTLKIQPAELGDSAMYLCASGGKNNEQFFGPGTRLTVL.